This TCR beta chain came from a study of blood T cells in healthy people across ages. The V and J ends lost 0 bases and 2 bases respectively, with 11 bases between them. The germline CDR1 and CDR2 sequences are SNHLY and FYNNEI. CDR3 length: 15 residues. Extractions gave at least 6 micrograms of total RNA per sample. A J-beta primer mix and a sample-barcoded 5' primer were used in a second PCR of roughly 6 to 11 cycles. TCRdb ran MiXCR on the 5' RACE reads and lists one entry per CDR3 protein. The sample lists around 1,500,000 distinct CDR3 sequences; 35% to 45% were seen once. V and J are TRBV2 and TRBJ2-7, with D unresolved. Specimen: blood. The receptor comes from a woman between 18 and 30 years old in good health. The CDR3 is CASSEAEASPYEQYF. DNA of the CDR3: TGTGCCAGCAGTGAAGCCGAGGCGTCACCCTACGAGCAGTACTTC.